This entry concerns a single T cell receptor beta chain. This entry belongs to a study of blood T cell repertoires in COVID-19. V was shortened by 5 bases and J by 8 bases, with 13 bases between the two germline ends. Germline assignment: CDR1 SNHLY and CDR2 FYNNEI. CDR3 length: 13 residues. Sequencing was performed with immunoSEQ multiplex PCR; in TCRdb, only in-frame clones are kept and a portion is missing. This table has around 110,000 clones, roughly 85% appearing once. Sequencing was done on a sample of peripheral blood. The chain employs TRBV2 and TRBJ2-4, with D tentatively TRBD2 (6 bases). This TCR was recovered from a middle-aged man with acute or convalescent COVID-19. This CDR3 reads CASSRLVGDIQYF. CDR3 sequence (DNA): TGTGCCAGCAGTCGACTAGTGGGGGACATTCAGTACTTC.